Listed below are T cell receptor beta chains from one sample, sequenced in a study of blood T cell repertoires in COVID-19. TCRdb keeps only in-frame clones here, not all; method: immunoSEQ multiplex PCR. This sample has about 270,000 clones, with 82% found just once. The sample taken for sequencing was peripheral blood. The receptors here all came from a woman in her late teens or twenties with acute or convalescent COVID-19. Both conserved end residues are part of each CDR3. Size is omitted from some rows. Given values are once, few, many or a class for expanded clones.

v_call clone_size cdr3_aa
TRBV6-1 NA CASSEVAGVNGYTF
TRBV25-1 NA CATTEPSQGRTHEQFF
TRBV24-1 NA CATSDAGTGGFEQFF
TRBV27 NA CASRVGLGVYEQYF
TRBV9 NA CASSATGQGDEQYF
TRBV5-1 NA CASSPEGHSSGYTF
TRBV9 NA CASSGTGSYNEQFF
TRBV20-1 NA CSARQNTEAFF
TRBV27 NA CASSSTGGTFYNEQFF
TRBV7-9 NA CASSLEGGGPYEQYF
TRBV7-9 NA CASSPITRQGVEYEQYF
TRBV29-1 few CSVEGGPSNTEAFF
TRBV7-9 NA CASSLSVNTEAFF
TRBV10-2 NA CASSDLAGALNYGYTF
TRBV13 NA CASSFRDRSEKLFF
TRBV24-1 NA CATSERSGTGLIGELFF
TRBV6-5 NA CASSLGLAATPLQYF
TRBV9 NA CASSVSPSGQETQYF
TRBV19 NA CASSILVRAGANVLTF
TRBV10-3 NA CAISESQATSVDYNEQFF
TRBV4-2 NA CARTQREVFYEQYF
TRBV27 NA CASSQRGSSYNSPLHF
TRBV6-5 NA CASSYHSVQGLDGYTF
TRBV18 NA CASSPRLVGTDTQYF
TRBV30 few CAWGRDTNNSPLHF
TRBV7-2 NA CASSLVLVVNTEAFF
TRBV15 NA CATSRVQGTDTQYF
TRBV10-3 NA CAIGETGYNTEAFF
TRBV7-8 NA CASSLEVRAGRGEQFF
TRBV5-1 once CASSLTGTTYEQYF
TRBV7-2 NA CASSTRDRGTEAFF
TRBV12-3/TRBV12-4 NA CASSFRDTDTQYF
TRBV6-1 few CASSEARIDGEYQPQHF
TRBV21-1 NA CASSGGLGQGYGIPHSPLHF
TRBV6-4 NA CASSELAGPYNEQFF
TRBV7-9 NA CASSLGGGGQPQHF
TRBV10-1 NA CASSDPGKTGNEQFF
TRBV2 NA CASSEARSSYNEQFF
TRBV24-1 NA CATSPNPPGTFGPTQYF
TRBV27 NA CASPTGRSYEQYF
TRBV6-1 NA CASSERQGIEAFF
TRBV6-5 NA CASSYETGNQFF
TRBV7-9 few CASSLERGEPYEQYF